This T cell receptor (beta chain) was recorded in a study of T cells in Graves' hyperthyroidism and ophthalmopathy. As for the study in general: Specimen type is peripheral blood, collected at initial diagnosis prior to any treatment.

This clonotype was seen a handful of times. Ophthalmopathy cases met thresholds of Clinical Activity Score at least 3, NOSPECS grade at least 4 and duration under 3 months. For the diagnoses, clinical symptoms, serum thyroxine and TRAb, thyroid ultrasound and orbital computed tomography were used. Amplified regions were TCR beta CDR3 sequences from RNA transcripts. Researchers ran a first-round RT-PCR on the TCR CDR3 using the HTBI primer set. TCRdb re-analysed the multiplex PCR reads in MiXCR, keeping a single row per CDR3 protein. The sample has more than 350,000 distinct CDR3 sequences, approximately 16% seen once. This CDR3 region has 15 residues. The V end lost 3 bases, the J end lost 2 bases, and 10 bases lay between the germline ends. Germline V lookup: CDR1 KGHSH, CDR2 LQKENI.

The receptor was isolated from a woman aged 60-75 years with Graves' ophthalmopathy. The V call is TRBV18, the J call TRBJ2-2; maybe TRBD2 (6 bases). The specimen was blood. CDR3 nucleotides: TGTGCCAGCTCACCCACCGGGACTAACACCGGGGAGCTGTTTTTT. Its protein is CASSPTGTNTGELFF.